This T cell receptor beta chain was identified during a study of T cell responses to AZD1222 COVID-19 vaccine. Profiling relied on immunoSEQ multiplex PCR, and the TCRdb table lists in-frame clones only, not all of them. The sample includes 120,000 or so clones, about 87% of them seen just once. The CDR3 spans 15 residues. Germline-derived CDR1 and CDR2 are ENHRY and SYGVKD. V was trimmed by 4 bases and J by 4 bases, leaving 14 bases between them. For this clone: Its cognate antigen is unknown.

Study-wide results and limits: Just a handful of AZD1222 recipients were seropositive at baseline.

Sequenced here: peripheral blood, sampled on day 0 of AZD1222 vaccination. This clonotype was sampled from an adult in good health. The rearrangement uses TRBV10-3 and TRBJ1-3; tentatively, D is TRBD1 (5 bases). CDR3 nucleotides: TGTGCCATCAGTGCCTCCGGGGGAGCGGGAAACACCATATATTTT. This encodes CAISASGGAGNTIYF.